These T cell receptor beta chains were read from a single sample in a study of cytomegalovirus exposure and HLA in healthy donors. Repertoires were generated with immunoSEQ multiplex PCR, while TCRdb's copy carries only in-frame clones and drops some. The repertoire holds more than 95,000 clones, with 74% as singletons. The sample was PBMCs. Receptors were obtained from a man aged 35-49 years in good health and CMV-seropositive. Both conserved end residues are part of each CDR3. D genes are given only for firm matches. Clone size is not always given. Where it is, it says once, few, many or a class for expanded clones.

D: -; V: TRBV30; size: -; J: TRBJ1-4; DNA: TGTGCCTGCGCCCGGGGGGCTAATGAAAAACTGTTTTTT; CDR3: CACARGANEKLFF
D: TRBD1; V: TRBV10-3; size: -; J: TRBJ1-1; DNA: TGTGCCATCAGTGAAGGGACAGGGTTCACTGAAGCTTTCTTT; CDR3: CAISEGTGFTEAFF
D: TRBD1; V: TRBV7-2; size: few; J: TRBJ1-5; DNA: TGTGCCAGCAGCTTGGACAGGGGGTCGTTCGATCAGCCCCAGCATTTT; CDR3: CASSLDRGSFDQPQHF
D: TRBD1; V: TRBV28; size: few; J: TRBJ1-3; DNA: TGTGCCAGCATCTCCCGGGACAGCTACTCTGGAAACACCATATATTTT; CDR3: CASISRDSYSGNTIYF
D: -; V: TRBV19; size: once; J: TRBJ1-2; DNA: TGTGCCAGTAGTGACGGGACTCCCATCGGGGGCTACACCTTC; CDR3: CASSDGTPIGGYTF
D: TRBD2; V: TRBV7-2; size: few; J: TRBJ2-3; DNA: TGTGCCAGCAGCTCTCGGACTAGCGGGGGCCCCCAAGATACGCAGTATTTT; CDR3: CASSSRTSGGPQDTQYF
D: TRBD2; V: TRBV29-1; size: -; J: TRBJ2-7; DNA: TGCAGCGTGACGGGACTAGCGGGACCCTACGAGCAGTACTTC; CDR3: CSVTGLAGPYEQYF
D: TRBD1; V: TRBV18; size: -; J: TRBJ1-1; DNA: TGTGCCAGCTCACCCTTAGACGGACAGGGGGCAAGTCGCACTGAAGCTTTCTTT; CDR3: CASSPLDGQGASRTEAFF
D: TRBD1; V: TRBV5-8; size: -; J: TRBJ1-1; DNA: TGTGCCAGCAGGCGGACAGGGCGCACTGAAGCTTTCTTT; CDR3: CASRRTGRTEAFF
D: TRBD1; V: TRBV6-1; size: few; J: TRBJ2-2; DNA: TGTGCCAGCAGTGGGACAGGGGCCATCCCCGGGGAGCTGTTTTTT; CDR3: CASSGTGAIPGELFF
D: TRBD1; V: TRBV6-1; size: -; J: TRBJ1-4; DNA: TGTGCCAGCAGTATTGGACAGGATAATGAAAAACTGTTTTTT; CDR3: CASSIGQDNEKLFF
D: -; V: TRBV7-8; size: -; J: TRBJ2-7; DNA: TGTGCCAGCAGCTTAGGGCTAGCAAACCCCTCCTACGAGCAGTACTTC; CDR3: CASSLGLANPSYEQYF
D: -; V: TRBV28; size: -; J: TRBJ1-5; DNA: TGTGCCAGCAGTTTAAATGTAGGCAGGGGCAATCAGCCCCAGCATTTT; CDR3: CASSLNVGRGNQPQHF
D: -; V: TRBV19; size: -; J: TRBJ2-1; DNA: TGTGCCAGTAGTACCTTGACTAGAAAGGGTCATGAGCAGTTCTTC; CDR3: CASSTLTRKGHEQFF
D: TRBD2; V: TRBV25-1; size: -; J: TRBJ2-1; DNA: TGTGCCAGCTCGGGAGGTCGTCCCTACAATGAGCAGTTCTTC; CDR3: CASSGGRPYNEQFF
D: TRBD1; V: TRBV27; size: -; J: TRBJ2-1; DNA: TGTGCCAGCAGCGGGACAGCTTACAATGAGCAGTTCTTC; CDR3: CASSGTAYNEQFF
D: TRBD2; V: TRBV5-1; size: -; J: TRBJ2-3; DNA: TGCGCCAGCGGCGGGGGGCCGACAGGCTCAGATACGCAGTATTTT; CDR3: CASGGGPTGSDTQYF
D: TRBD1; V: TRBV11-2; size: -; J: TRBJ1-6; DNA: TGTGCCAGCAGCTTAAGGGGACAGGGTGATTCACCCCTCCACTTT; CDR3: CASSLRGQGDSPLHF
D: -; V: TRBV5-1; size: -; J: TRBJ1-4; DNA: TGCGCCAGCAGCCAACGAGGGGGTGAAAAACTGTTTTTT; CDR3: CASSQRGGEKLFF
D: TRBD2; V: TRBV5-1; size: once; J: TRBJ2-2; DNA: TGCGCCAGCTTGCCGGGGGGAGCGAACACCGGGGAGCTGTTTTTT; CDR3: CASLPGGANTGELFF
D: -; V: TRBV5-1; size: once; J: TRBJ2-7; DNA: TGCGCCAGCAGCTTGGAGGGGCAGCGCTACGAGCAGTACTTC; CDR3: CASSLEGQRYEQYF
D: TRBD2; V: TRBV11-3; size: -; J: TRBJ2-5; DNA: TGTGCCAGCAGCGGGGCGGGGGGGACCCAGTACTTC; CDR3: CASSGAGGTQYF
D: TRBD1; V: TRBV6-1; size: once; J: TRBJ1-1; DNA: TGTGCCAGCAGAGGCGTAACAGGGGGGGAAGCTTTCTTT; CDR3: CASRGVTGGEAFF
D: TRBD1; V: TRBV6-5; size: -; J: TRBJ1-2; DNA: TGTGCCAGCAGTTCTCCGACAGGGTTGTCTGGCTACACCTTC; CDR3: CASSSPTGLSGYTF
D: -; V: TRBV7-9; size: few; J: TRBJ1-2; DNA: TGTGCCAGCAGCTTAGTATGGGGCCATGGCTACACCTTC; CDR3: CASSLVWGHGYTF
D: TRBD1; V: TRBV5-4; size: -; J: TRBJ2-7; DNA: TGTGCCAGCAGCTCCCGACAGGGGGTAGGCTGGGAGCAGTACTTC; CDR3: CASSSRQGVGWEQYF
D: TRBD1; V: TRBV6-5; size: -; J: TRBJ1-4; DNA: TGTGCCAGCAGCCGGGACAGGGGAAAAAATGAAAAACTGTTTTTT; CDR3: CASSRDRGKNEKLFF
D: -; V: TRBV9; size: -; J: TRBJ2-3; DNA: TGTGCCAGCAGCGTAGATAGGGGTTCAGATACGCAGTATTTT; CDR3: CASSVDRGSDTQYF
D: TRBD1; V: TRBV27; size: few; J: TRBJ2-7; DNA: TGTGCCAGCAGTTCCCAGACAGGGTCCTACGAGCAGTACTTC; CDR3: CASSSQTGSYEQYF
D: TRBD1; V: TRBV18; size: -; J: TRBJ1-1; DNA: TGTGCCAGCTCACCGGACAGGGCAGGTGGTGAAGCTTTCTTT; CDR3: CASSPDRAGGEAFF
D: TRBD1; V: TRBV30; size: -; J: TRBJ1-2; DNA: TGTGCCTGGGACAGGGGAGGAGGCTACACCTTC; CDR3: CAWDRGGGYTF
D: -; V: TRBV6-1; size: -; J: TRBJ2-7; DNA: TGTGCCAGCGCTGACAGGAGCTACGAGCAGTACTTC; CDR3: CASADRSYEQYF
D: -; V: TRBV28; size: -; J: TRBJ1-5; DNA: TGTGCCAGCAGTTTAGTCCCGGGGTACAATCAGCCCCAGCATTTT; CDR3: CASSLVPGYNQPQHF
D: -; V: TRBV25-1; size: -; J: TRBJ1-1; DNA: TGTGCCAGCAGTGAATTGGGGCACACTGAAGCTTTCTTT; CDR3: CASSELGHTEAFF
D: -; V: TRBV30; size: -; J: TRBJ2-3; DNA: TGTGCCTGGAGTGTACCAAAGGGGGAGTTCACAGATACGCAGTATTTT; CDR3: CAWSVPKGEFTDTQYF
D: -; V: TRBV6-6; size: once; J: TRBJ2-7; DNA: TGTGCCAGCAGCCAAAAGGCGGGGTACGAGCAGTACTTC; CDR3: CASSQKAGYEQYF
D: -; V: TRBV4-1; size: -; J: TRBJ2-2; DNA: TGCGCCAGCAGCCAAGTTCGACAGAGCAACACCGGGGAGCTGTTTTTT; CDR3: CASSQVRQSNTGELFF
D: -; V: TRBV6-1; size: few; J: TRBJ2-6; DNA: TGTGCCAGCAGTGAAGACATGCAGGAATGGCTTTCTGGGGCCAACGTCCTGACTTTC; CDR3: CASSEDMQEWLSGANVLTF
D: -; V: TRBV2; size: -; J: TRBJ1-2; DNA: TGTGCCAGCAGTGAAGAGGGCAGGGGAAACTATGGCTACACCTTC; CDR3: CASSEEGRGNYGYTF
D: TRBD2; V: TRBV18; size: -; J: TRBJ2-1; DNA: TGTGCCAGCTCCCAACTAGCGGGAGTTTTAGTTGAGCAGTTCTTC; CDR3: CASSQLAGVLVEQFF
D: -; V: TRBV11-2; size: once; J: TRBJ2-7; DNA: TGTGCCAGCAGCTTAGATTTCCAGGCCACCCCCTACGAGCAGTACTTC; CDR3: CASSLDFQATPYEQYF
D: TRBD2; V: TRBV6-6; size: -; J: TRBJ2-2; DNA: TGTGCCAGCGGGGGGGGGTTCGGGGAGCTGTTTTTT; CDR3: CASGGGFGELFF
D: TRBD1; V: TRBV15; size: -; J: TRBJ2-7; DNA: TGTGCCACCAGCGGCACAGGGGGATTATACGAGCAGTACTTC; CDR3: CATSGTGGLYEQYF
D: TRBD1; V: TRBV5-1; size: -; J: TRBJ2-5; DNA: TGCGCCAGCAGCTTGGGGGGGGACAGGCGGGAGACCCAGTACTTC; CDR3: CASSLGGDRRETQYF
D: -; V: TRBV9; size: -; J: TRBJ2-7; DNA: TGTGCCAGCAGCGCGCTTTTTTTTAGTTACGAGCAGTACTTC; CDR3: CASSALFFSYEQYF
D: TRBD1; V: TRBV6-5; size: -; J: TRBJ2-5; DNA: TGTGCCAGCACCCCGACAGGGCGGAGAGAGACCCAGTACTTC; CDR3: CASTPTGRRETQYF
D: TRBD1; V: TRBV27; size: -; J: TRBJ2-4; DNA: TGTGCCAGCAGTACTCAGGGGGTCCAAAACATTCAGTACTTC; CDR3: CASSTQGVQNIQYF
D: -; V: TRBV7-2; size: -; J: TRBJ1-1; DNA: TGTGCCAGCGCCAGGGAGGGGTACACTGAAGCTTTCTTT; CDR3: CASAREGYTEAFF
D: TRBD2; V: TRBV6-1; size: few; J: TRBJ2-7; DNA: TGTGCCAGCAGTGAGTACCGGGACGCGGGAGCCTACGAGCAGTACTTC; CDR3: CASSEYRDAGAYEQYF
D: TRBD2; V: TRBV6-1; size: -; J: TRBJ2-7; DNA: TGTGCCAGCAATAGGCGGGAGGTGGGGGACGAGCAGTACTTC; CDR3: CASNRREVGDEQYF
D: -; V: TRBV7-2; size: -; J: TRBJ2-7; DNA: TGTGCCAGCAGTTCTATTGAGACTAGTGGCTACGAGCAGTACTTC; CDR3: CASSSIETSGYEQYF
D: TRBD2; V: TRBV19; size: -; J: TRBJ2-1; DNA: TGTGCCAGTATCACGACTAGCGGGGTGGAAAATGAGCAGTTCTTC; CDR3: CASITTSGVENEQFF
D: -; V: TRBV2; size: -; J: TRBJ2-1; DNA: TGTGCCAGCCGGGGGTACTCCTACAATGAGCAGTTCTTC; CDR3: CASRGYSYNEQFF
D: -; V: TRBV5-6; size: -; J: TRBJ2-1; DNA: TGTGCCAGCAGCTTGGAGCTAGCGTACAATGAGCAGTTCTTC; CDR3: CASSLELAYNEQFF